This T cell receptor beta chain appears in the sequencing data of a study of tumor-infiltrating lymphocytes in primary liver carcinoma. On the study more broadly: The study included patients who were men and women aged 30 to 69 years. Every sample contained roughly 3.5 to 8 million productive TCRbeta reads, and these numbers were similar from one tissue type to another.

Comment on this clonotype: Relative to the germline gene, one junction end is altered; a read error may explain this.

Co-extraction of RNA and DNA was performed on about 18-30 mg of unsorted bulk tissue. Chronic HBV infection was present, with no prior treatment. From around 500 ng total RNA, TCR beta cDNA was generated with a primer in the constant region. Slightly modified ARM-PCR, run as three nested multiplex PCR rounds, produced the TCR beta libraries. MiXCR was run by TCRdb on the multiplex PCR reads, yielding one entry per CDR3 protein. The data contain over 100,000 distinct CDR3 sequences, 55% to 70% of them singletons. Sequencing was carried out using tumor-adjacent normal liver tissue. This TCR derives from an older woman with primary liver carcinoma and hepatitis B virus infection.

The CDR3 loop is CACSDLGLFDEQYF. The CDR3 DNA is TGTGCCTGCAGTGACCTGGGGTTATTCGACGAGCAGTACTTC. V is TRBV2 and J is TRBJ2-7, with D hard to call. Germline-derived CDR1 and CDR2 are SNHLY and FYNNEI. The CDR3 extends over 14 amino acids.